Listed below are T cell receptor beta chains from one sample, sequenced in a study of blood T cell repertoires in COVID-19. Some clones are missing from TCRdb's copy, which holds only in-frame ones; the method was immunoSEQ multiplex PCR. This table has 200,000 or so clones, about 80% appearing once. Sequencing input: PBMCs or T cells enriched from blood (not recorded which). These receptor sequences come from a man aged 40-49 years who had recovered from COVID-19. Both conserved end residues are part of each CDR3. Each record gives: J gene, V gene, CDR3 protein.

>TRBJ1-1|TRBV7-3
CASSRQGNTEAFF
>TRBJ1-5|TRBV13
CASSLRQGNVNQPQHF
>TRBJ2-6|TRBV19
CASRRGLGQSSGANVLTF
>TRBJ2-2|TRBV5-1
CASSLELARTGELFF
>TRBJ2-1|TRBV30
CAWSPRYNEQFF
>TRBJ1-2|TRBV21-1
CAVRDRGNYGYTF
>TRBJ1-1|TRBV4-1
CASRGGPEAFF
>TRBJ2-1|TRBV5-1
CASSSGLAGGFYNEQFF
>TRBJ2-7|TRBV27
CASSWGRDRDGPYEQYF
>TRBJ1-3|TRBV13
CASSLKTHRGARNTIYF
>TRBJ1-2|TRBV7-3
CASSETRGSNYGYTF
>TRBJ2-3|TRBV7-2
CASSRRTSGGASDTQYF
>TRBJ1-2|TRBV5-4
CASSSDPTGELNGYTF
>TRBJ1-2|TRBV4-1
CASSQEGGGVGGYTF
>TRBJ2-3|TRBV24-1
CATSERGWVKDTQYF
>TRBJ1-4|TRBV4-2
CASSQGTAPNEKLFF
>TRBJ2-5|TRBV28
CASSFIGYRETQYF
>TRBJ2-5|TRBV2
CASSEGLSRYQETQYF
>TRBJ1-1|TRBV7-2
CASSPRMRAVSTEAFF
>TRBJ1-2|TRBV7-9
CASSLRAGQAPYGYTF
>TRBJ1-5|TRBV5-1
CASSQGGTVNQPQHF
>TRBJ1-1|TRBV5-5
CASSLVARMNTEAFF
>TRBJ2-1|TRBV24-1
CATTFGDRDNEQFF
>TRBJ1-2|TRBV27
CASTPRGTDLNYGYTF
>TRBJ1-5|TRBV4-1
CASSQIKTGGVQPQHF
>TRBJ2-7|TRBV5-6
CASTKRGGPYEQYF
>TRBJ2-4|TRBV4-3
CASSPYLSQGRENIQYF